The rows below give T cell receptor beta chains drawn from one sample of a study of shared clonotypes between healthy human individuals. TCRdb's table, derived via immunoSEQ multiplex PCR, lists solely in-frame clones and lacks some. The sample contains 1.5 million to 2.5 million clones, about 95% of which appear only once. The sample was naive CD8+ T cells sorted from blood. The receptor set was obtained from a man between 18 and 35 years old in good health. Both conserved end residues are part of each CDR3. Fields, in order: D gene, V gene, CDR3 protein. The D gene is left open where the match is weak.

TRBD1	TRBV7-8	CASSDGGQGLYEQYF
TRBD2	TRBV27	CASRRTSGFQETQYF
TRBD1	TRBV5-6	CASSWDREYTGELFF
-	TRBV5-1	CASSFTGGLNQPQHF
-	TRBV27	CASSLMATGELFF
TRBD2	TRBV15	CATSRELLAGGTGELFF
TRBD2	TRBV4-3	CASSQDLAGGLYNEQFF
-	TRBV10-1	CASSESGDLTWGEQYF
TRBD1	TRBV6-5	CASSYPRTGGYTEAFF
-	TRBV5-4	CASSQGQSQETQYF
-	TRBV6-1	CALSALLSYEQYF
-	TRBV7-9	CASSLQDTQYF
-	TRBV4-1	CASSQVAGNEQFF
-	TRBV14	CASSYRDFREQYF
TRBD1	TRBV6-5	CASWTGLTSSYEQYF
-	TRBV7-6	CASSLQGGSYEQYF
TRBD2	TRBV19	CASSASGSSYNEQFF
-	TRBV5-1	CASSLGEAWDPSGTEAFF
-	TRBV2	CASSDHWANTGELFF
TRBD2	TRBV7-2	CASSLGWLAGYTDTQYF
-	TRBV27	CASKLQGIGEQFF
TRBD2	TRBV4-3	CASSQSPSGIETQYF
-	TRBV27	CASSSDRSYEQYF
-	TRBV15	CATSIDRSYGYTF
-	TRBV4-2	CASSQGTGSTEAFF
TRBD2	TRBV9	CASTASGENIQYF